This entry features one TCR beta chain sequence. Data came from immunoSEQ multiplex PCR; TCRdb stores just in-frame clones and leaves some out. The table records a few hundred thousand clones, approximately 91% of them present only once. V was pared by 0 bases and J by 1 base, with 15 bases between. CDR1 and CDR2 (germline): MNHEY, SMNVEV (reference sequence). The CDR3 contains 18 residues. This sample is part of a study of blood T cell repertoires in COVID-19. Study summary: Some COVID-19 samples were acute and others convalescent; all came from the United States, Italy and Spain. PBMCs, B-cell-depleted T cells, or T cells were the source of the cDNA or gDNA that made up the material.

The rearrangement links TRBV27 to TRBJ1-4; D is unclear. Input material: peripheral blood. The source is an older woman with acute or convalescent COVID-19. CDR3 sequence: CASSLSGRDRKTNEKLFF. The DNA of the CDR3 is TGTGCCAGCAGTTTATCCGGGAGGGATAGGAAAACTAATGAAAAACTGTTTTTT.